The clone carrying this T cell receptor beta chain came up once. No antigen is known for it. This record belongs to a study of somatic mutations in cytotoxic T cells in rheumatoid arthritis. Study-level background: Peripheral blood samples of more than 25 ml EDTA were taken from patients directly after diagnosis and before treatment. Among the T-cell populations stained with V beta antibodies, some were separated by flow sorting at nearly 100% purity, including V beta1+ cells whose TCRB was sequenced.

The study's findings and limits: The top CD8+ clone topped 20% of CD8+ cells in about an eighth of the 65 patients.

Clones were read by immunoSEQ multiplex PCR, and TCRdb kept only the in-frame ones, dropping some. The sample contains 10,000 to 12,000 clones, more than 70% of which appear only once. This CDR3 region has 13 residues. The V gene's germline CDR1 is SNHLY and CDR2 FYNNEI. V was clipped by 4 bases and J by 8 bases, with 12 bases between them. This chain uses TRBV2 with TRBJ2-1; possibly TRBD1 for D (5 bases). What was sequenced was CD8+ T cells sorted from blood. The TCR originated in an adult with rheumatoid arthritis. The CDR3, as DNA: TGTGCCAGCAGTGGCCAGGGCTGGGATGAGCAGTTCTTC. Its protein is CASSGQGWDEQFF.